The table lists the clone carrying this T cell receptor beta chain with a few counts. The source of the sample is a study of T-cell memory formation after mild COVID-19. TCRdb recomputed calls from the 5' RACE reads with MiXCR, one row per CDR3 protein. The table shows approximately 430,000 distinct CDR3 sequences, with less than 25% occurring only once. Germline assignment: CDR1 SGHTA and CDR2 FQGNSA. With 3 bases removed from V and 8 bases from J, the gap between germline ends came to 20 bases. The CDR3 spans 16 residues. Sequenced: PBMCs or a T cell subset sorted from them (not recorded which). The receptor's source is an adult woman who had mild COVID-19 (a few samples of this study predate the infection). Cell type and time point are not known. The chain uses TRBV7-2 and TRBJ2-4, with D perhaps being TRBD1 or TRBD2 (6 bases each). CDR3 nucleotide sequence: TGTGCCAGCAGCTTGATACCCGGGGGCCTTTTAGACATTCAGTACTTC. The encoded protein is CASSLIPGGLLDIQYF. Full variable domain (outside the CDR3, taken from reference TRBV7-2 and TRBJ2-4): GAGVSQSPSNKVTEKGKDVELRCDPISGHTALYWYRQSLGQGLEFLIYFQGNSAPDKSGLPSDRFSAERTGGSVSTLTIQRTQQEDSAVYLCASSLIPGGLLDIQYFGAGTRLSVL.